This T cell receptor (beta chain) was observed in a study of T cell responses to AZD1222 COVID-19 vaccine. Points from the study as a whole: The repertoires were collected only after the peak T cell response. The breadth and depth of Spike-specific TCRs increased once two AZD1222 doses had been given. Donors skewed white British and female; clonal diversity was possibly underestimated.

Some clones are missing from TCRdb's copy, which holds only in-frame ones; the method was immunoSEQ multiplex PCR. The table has roughly 54,000 clones, about 89% seen once. V was cut by 3 bases and J by 12 bases, with 26 bases left in between. This CDR3 spans 17 amino acids. Germline V gene lookup returns CDR1 SGHAT and CDR2 FQNNGV. In the case of this clone: Its target is not known.

Whether given at about 4 or about 12 weeks, second doses were pooled. The V gene is TRBV11-2, the J gene TRBJ2-2, with D possibly TRBD2 on 8 matching bases. The sample consisted of peripheral blood, taken 28 days after the second AZD1222 dose. This TCR was recovered from an adult who received the AZD1222 COVID-19 vaccine. CDR3 protein: CASSFSPGTRGPHQLFF. DNA of the CDR3: TGTGCCAGCAGCTTTTCCCCCGGGACTAGGGGGCCCCACCAGCTGTTTTTT.